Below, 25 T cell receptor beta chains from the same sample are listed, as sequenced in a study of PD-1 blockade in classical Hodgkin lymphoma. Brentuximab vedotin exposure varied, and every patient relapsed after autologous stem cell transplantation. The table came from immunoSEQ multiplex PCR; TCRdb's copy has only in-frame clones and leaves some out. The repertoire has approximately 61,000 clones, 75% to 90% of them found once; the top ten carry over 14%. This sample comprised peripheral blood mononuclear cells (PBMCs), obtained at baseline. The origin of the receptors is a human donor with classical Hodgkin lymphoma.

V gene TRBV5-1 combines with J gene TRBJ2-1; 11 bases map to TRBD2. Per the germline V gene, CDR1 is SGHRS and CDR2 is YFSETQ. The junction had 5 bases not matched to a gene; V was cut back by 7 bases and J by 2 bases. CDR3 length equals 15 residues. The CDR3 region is CASAPTSGAYNEQFF. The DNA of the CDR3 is TGCGCCAGCGCACCGACTAGCGGGGCCTACAATGAGCAGTTCTTC.

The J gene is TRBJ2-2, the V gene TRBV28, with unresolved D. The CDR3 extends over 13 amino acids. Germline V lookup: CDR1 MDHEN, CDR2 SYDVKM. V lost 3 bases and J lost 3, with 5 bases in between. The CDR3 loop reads CASSLADTGELFF. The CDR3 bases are TGTGCCAGCAGTTTGGCGGACACCGGGGAGCTGTTTTTT.

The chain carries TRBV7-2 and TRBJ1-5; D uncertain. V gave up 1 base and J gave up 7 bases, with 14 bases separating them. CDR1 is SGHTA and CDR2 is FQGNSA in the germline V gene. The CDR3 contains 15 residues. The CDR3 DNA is TGTGCCAGCAGCTTAGTTGGGAGCGGCTACCAGCCCCAGCATTTT. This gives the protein CASSLVGSGYQPQHF.

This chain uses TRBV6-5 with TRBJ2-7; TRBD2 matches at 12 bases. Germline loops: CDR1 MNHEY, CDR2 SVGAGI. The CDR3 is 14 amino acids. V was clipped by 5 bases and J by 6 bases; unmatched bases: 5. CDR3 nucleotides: TGTGCCAGCAGTCTAGCGGGGGGGCCTTTCGAGCAGTACTTC. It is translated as CASSLAGGPFEQYF.

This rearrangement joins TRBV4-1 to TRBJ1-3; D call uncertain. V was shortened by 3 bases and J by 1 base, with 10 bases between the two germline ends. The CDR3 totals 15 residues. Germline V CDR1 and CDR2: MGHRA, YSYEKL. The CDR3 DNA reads TGCGCCAGCAGCCAGGACGGTTTTTCTGGAAACACCATATATTTT. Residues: CASSQDGFSGNTIYF.

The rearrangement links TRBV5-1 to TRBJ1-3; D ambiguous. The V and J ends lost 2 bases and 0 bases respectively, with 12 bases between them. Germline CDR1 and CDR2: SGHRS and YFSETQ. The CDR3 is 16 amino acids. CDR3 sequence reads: CASSLYSSSSGNTIYF. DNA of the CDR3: TGCGCCAGCAGCTTATACAGCAGCTCCTCTGGAAACACCATATATTTT. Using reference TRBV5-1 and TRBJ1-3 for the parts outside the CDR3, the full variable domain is KAGVTQTPRYLIKTRGQQVTLSCSPISGHRSVSWYQQTPGQGLQFLFEYFSETQRNKGNFPGRFSGRQFSNSRSEMNVSTLELGDSALYLCASSLYSSSSGNTIYFGEGSWLTVV.

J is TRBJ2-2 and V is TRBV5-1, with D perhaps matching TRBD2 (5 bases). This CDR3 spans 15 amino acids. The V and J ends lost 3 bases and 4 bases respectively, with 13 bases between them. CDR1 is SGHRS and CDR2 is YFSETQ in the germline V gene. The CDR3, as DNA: TGCGCCAGCAGCTCCGCTGCGGGCGTCACCGGGGAGCTGTTTTTT. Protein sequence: CASSSAAGVTGELFF.

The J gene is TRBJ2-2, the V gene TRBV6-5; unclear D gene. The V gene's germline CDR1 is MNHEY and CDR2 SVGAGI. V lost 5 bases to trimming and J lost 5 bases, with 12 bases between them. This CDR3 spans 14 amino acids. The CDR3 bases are TGTGCCAGCAGTACCTGGGGTGAAACCGGGGAGCTGTTTTTT. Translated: CASSTWGETGELFF.

The CDR3, as DNA: TGCAGCGTTGATGGGGTCTCCGAGACCCAGTACTTC. Protein: CSVDGVSETQYF. The chain couples TRBV29-1 to TRBJ2-5; D is unclear. CDR1 and CDR2 (germline): SQVTM, ANQGSEA. Trimming cost V 3 bases and J 5 bases, with 10 bases left between them. This CDR3 contains 12 residues.

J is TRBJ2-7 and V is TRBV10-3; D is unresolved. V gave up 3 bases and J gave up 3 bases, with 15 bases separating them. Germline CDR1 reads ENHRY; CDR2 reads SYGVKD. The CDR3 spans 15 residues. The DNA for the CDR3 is TGTGCCATCAGTGAAGCAGGTTTTGGGGTCTACGAGCAGTACTTC. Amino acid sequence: CAISEAGFGVYEQYF.

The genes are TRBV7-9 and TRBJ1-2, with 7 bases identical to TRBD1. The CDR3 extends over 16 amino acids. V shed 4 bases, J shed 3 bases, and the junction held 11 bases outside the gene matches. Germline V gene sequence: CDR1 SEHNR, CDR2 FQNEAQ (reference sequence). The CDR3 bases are TGTGCCAGCAGCTCCAGACCACAGGGGTTAGACTATGGCTACACCTTC. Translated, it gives CASSSRPQGLDYGYTF.

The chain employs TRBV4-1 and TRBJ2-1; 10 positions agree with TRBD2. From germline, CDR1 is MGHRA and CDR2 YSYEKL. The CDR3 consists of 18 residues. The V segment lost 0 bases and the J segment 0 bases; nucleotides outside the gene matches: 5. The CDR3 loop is CASSQDSGGLSSYNEQFF. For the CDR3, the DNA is TGCGCCAGCAGCCAAGATAGCGGGGGGCTGAGCTCCTACAATGAGCAGTTCTTC.

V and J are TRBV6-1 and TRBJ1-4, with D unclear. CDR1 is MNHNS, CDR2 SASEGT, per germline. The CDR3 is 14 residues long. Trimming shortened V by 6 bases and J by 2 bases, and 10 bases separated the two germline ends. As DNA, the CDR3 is TGTGCCAGCAGCTCCGGGCCGACTAATGAAAAACTGTTTTTT. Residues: CASSSGPTNEKLFF.

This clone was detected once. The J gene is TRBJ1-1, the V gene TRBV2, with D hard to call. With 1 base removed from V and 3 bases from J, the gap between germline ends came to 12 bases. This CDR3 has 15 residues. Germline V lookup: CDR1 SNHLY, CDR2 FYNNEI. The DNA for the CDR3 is TGTGCCAGCAGTGAAGACTTAATTCAAGACACTGAAGCTTTCTTT. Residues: CASSEDLIQDTEAFF.

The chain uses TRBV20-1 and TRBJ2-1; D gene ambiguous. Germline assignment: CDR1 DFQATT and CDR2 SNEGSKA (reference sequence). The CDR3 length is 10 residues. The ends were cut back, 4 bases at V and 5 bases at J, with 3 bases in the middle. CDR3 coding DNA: TGCAGTGCTACCCACAATGAGCAGTTCTTC. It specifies CSATHNEQFF.

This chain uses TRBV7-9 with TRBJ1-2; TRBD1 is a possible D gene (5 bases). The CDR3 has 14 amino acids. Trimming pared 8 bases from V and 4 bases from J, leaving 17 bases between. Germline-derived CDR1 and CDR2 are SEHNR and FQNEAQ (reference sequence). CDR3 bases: TGTGCCAGCGTCTCGGAGTGGGGGAGCTATGGCTACACCTTC. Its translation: CASVSEWGSYGYTF.

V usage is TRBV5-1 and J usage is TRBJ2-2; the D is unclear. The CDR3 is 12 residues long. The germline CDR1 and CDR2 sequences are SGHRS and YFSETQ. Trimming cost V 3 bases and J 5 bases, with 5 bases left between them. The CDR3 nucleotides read TGCGCCAGCAGCTCCTTGACCGGGGAGCTGTTTTTT. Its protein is CASSSLTGELFF.

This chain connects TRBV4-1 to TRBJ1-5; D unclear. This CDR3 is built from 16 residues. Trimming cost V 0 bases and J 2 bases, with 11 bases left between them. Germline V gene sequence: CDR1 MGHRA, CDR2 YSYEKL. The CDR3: CASSQDLSRGNQPQHF. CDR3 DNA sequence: TGCGCCAGCAGCCAAGATCTATCCCGGGGCAATCAGCCCCAGCATTTT.

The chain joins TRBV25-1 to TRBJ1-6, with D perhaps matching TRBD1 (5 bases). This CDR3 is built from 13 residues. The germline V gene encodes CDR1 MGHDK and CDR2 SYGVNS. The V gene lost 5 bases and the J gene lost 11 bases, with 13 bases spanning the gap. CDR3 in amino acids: CASSKDTETPLHF. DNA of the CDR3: TGTGCCAGCAGTAAGGACACGGAGACACCCCTCCACTTT. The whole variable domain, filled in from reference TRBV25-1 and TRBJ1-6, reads EADIYQTPRYLVIGTGKKITLECSQTMGHDKMYWYQQDPGMELHLIHYSYGVNSTEKGDLSSESTVSRIRTEHFPLTLESARPSHTSQYLCASSKDTETPLHFGNGTRLTVT.

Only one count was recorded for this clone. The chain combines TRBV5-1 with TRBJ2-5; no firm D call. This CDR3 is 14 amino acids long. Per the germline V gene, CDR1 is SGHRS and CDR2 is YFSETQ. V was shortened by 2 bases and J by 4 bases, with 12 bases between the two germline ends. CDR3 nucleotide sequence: TGCGCCAGCAGCTTTGGTGAGGTGTCAGAGACCCAGTACTTC. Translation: CASSFGEVSETQYF.

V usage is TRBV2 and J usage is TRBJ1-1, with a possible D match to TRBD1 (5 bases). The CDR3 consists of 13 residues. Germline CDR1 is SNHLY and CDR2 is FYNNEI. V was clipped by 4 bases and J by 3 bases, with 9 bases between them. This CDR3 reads CASSVEGYTEAFF. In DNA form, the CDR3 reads TGTGCCAGCAGTGTGGAGGGGTACACTGAAGCTTTCTTT.

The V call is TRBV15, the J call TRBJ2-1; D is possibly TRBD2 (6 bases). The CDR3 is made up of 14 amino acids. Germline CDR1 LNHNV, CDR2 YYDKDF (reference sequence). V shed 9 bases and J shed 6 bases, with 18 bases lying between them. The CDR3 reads CATRGLGFFNEQFF. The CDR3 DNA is TGTGCCACTCGGGGGTTAGGTTTTTTCAATGAGCAGTTCTTC.

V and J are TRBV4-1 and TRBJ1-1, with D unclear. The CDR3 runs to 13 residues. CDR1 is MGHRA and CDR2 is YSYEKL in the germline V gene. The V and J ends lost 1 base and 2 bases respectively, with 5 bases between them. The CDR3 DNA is TGCGCCAGCAGCCAAGTGAGAAACACTGAAGCTTTCTTT. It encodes CASSQVRNTEAFF.

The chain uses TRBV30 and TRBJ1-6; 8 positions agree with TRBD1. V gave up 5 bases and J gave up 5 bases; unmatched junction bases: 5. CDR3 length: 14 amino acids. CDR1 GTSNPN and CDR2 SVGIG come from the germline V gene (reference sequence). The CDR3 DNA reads TGTGCCTGGGGGCCGGACAGGGATAATTCACCCCTCCACTTT. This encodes CAWGPDRDNSPLHF.

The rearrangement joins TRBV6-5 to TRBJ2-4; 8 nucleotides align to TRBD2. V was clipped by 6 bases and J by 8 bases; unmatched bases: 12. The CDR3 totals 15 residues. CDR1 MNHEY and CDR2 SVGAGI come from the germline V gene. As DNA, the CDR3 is TGTGCCAGCAGCCCACAGCGGGGGCGCCGGGACATTCAGTACTTC. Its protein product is CASSPQRGRRDIQYF.